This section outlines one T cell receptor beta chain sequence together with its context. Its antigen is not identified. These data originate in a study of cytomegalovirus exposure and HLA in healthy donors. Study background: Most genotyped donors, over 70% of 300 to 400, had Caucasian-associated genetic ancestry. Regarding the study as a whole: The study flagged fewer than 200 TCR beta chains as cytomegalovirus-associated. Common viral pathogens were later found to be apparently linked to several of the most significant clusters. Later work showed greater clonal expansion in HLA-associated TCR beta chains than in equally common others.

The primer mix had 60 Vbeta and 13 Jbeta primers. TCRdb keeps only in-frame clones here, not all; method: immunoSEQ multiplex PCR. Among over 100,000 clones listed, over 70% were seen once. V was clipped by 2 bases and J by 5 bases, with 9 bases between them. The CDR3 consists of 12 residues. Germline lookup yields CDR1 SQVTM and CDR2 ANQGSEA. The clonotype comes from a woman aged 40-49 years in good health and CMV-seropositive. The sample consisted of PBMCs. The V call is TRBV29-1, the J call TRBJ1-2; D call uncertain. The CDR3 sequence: CSVESTPYGYTF. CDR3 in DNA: TGCAGCGTTGAATCCACACCTTATGGCTACACCTTC.